The 8 T cell receptor beta chains listed next were all sequenced from one sample in a study of lymphopenia after photon versus proton radiotherapy. Sequencing used immunoSEQ multiplex PCR; TCRdb keeps in-frame clones, though not all of them. The sample holds about 53,000 clones, about four fifths seen once. Material: peripheral blood, obtained from a patient treated with photon-based radiotherapy. The receptors shown here come from a man between 50 and 59 years old with gastric cancer.

CDR3 residues: CASSLSGRGTDTQYF. The CDR3 nucleotides are TGTGCCAGCAGCCTTAGCGGGAGAGGGACAGATACGCAGTATTTT. This rearrangement joins TRBV27 to TRBJ2-3; 9 nucleotides agree with TRBD2. CDR1 MNHEY and CDR2 SMNVEV come from the germline V gene (reference sequence). Unmatched junction bases numbered 7, after V lost 6 bases and J lost 3 bases. This CDR3 is 15 amino acids long.

Only one count was recorded for this clone. The chain recombines TRBV6-5 with TRBJ2-1; no definite D call. The V gene's germline CDR1 is MNHEY and CDR2 SVGAGI. With 6 bases removed from V and 2 bases from J, the gap between germline ends came to 5 bases. The CDR3 is made up of 12 amino acids. The CDR3 protein is CASRNTYNEQFF. As DNA, the CDR3 is TGTGCCAGCAGAAATACCTACAATGAGCAGTTCTTC.

This clone occurred once. The V and J genes are TRBV27 and TRBJ2-7; TRBD2 aligns across 9 bases. The length of the CDR3 is 14 residues. The trim removed 6 bases at V and 0 bases at J, leaving 3 bases unmatched. In germline, CDR1 is MNHEY, CDR2 SMNVEV (reference sequence). CDR3 DNA sequence: TGTGCCAGCAGCCGGACTAGCGACTCCTACGAGCAGTACTTC. Translated, it gives CASSRTSDSYEQYF.

The gene calls are TRBV10-3 and TRBJ2-1; 16 bases map to TRBD2. V shed 8 bases and J 3 bases; nucleotides not matched to a gene: 13. Germline values: CDR1 ENHRY, CDR2 SYGVKD. This CDR3 region has 19 residues. CDR3 in amino acids: CAIRPGLAGGPKYYNEQFF. CDR3 nucleotides: TGTGCCATCCGACCGGGACTAGCGGGAGGGCCAAAATACTACAATGAGCAGTTCTTC.

The J gene is TRBJ2-7, the V gene TRBV19; 8 bases are shared with TRBD1. This CDR3 contains 16 residues. CDR1 is LNHDA and CDR2 is SQIVND in the germline V gene (reference sequence). V lost 5 bases to trimming and J lost 4 bases; unmatched junction nucleotides: 13. The CDR3 spells CASSSGPGGAGYEQYF. In nucleotides, the CDR3 is TGTGCCAGTAGTTCCGGCCCAGGGGGCGCAGGTTACGAGCAGTACTTC. Full variable domain (missing parts from reference TRBV19 and TRBJ2-7): DGGITQSPKYLFRKEGQNVTLSCEQNLNHDAMYWYRQDPGQGLRLIYYSQIVNDFQKGDIAEGYSVSREKKESFPLTVTSAQKNPTAFYLCASSSGPGGAGYEQYFGPGTRLTVT.

CDR3 sequence (DNA): TGTGCCAGCAGGCCCGAGAGGGGCCGGGTCTACGAGCAGTACTTC. This codes for CASRPERGRVYEQYF. V and J are TRBV6-5 and TRBJ2-7; D may match TRBD1 or TRBD2 (5 bases each). The CDR3 runs 15 residues. Trimming left V 6 bases short and J 3 bases short, with 18 bases between. Germline CDR1 and CDR2: MNHEY and SVGAGI.

The sample holds one count of this clone. The chain links TRBV7-2 to TRBJ1-1, with D perhaps TRBD1 (6 bases). The ends were cut back, 7 bases at V and 1 base at J, with 13 bases in the middle. The CDR3 contains 14 residues. Germline CDR1 and CDR2: SGHTA and FQGNSA. The CDR3 DNA is TGTGCCAGCACTCTCGGGGGCGGGAACACTGAAGCTTTCTTT. It is translated as CASTLGGGNTEAFF.

This clone was found a few times. The V and J genes are TRBV6-1 and TRBJ2-3; TRBD2 is a possible D gene (6 bases). The CDR3 is 16 residues long. V gave up 4 bases and J gave up 8 bases, with 22 bases separating them. CDR1 is MNHNS and CDR2 is SASEGT in the germline V gene. CDR3 in amino acids: CASSVATVQMGGTQYF. The CDR3 nucleotides are TGTGCCAGCAGTGTTGCTACTGTCCAGATGGGGGGTACGCAGTATTTT.